This T cell receptor beta chain came from a study of shared clonotypes between healthy human individuals. The CDR3 totals 16 residues. Trimming took 7 bases from V and 0 from J, leaving 19 bases between them. Germline V lookup: CDR1 SQVTM, CDR2 ANQGSEA. Naive CD8 isolation took CD45RO-negative cells positively selected for CCR7 and excluded terminally differentiated effector memory CD45RA+ cells. The donors were adults (healthy and HIV-negative) with no recent acute infections or vaccinations. Deep-level running was used for the assay. Authors' analysis steps: ImmunoSEQ sequences covered only the junction and lacked quality scores; filtering therefore differed. TCRdb's table, derived via immunoSEQ multiplex PCR, lists solely in-frame clones and lacks some. V and J calls and clone size are copied from that table; D and trimming were computed from the DNA. Of about 800,000 clones in the sample, about 96% are singletons; the top ten hold less than 0.25%.

This receptor was obtained from a man aged 30 to 39 in good health. V is TRBV29-1 and J is TRBJ1-3; tentatively, D is TRBD1 (5 bases). Sequenced sample: naive CD8+ T cells sorted from blood. CDR3 sequence reads: CSAEAFDSLSGNTIYF. CDR3 in DNA: TGCAGCGCGGAAGCTTTTGACAGCCTCTCTGGAAACACCATATATTTT. Supplemented by reference TRBV29-1 and TRBJ1-3, the full variable domain reads SAVISQKPSRDICQRGTSLTIQCQVDSQVTMMFWYRQQPGQSLTLIATANQGSEATYESGFVIDKFPISRPNLTFSTLTVSNMSPEDSSIYLCSAEAFDSLSGNTIYFGEGSWLTVV.